These 14 T cell receptor beta chains originate from one sample sequenced in a study of early T cells in non-severe SARS-CoV-2 infection. TCRdb reprocessed the 5' RACE reads with MiXCR, giving one entry per CDR3 protein. The profile shows tens of thousands of distinct CDR3 sequences, about 10% of them singletons. The sample was whole blood. Receptors were obtained from an adult who was a healthcare worker with PCR-confirmed SARS-CoV-2 infection or an uninfected control (not recorded which).

This clonotype was seen more than once but under ten times. CDR3 sequence reads: CASSLAWGQGSEAFF. The DNA of the CDR3 is TGTGCCAGCAGCTTAGCGTGGGGGCAGGGTTCGGAAGCTTTCTTT. The V gene is TRBV7-8, the J gene TRBJ1-1, with a tentative D call TRBD1 (6 bases). Trimming left V 0 bases short and J 8 bases short, with 16 bases between. Looked up from germline, CDR1 is SGHVS and CDR2 is FQNEAQ. This CDR3 has 15 amino acids.

The sample holds a few counts of this clonotype. The rearrangement joins TRBV6-1 to TRBJ2-1; TRBD1 might be the D (5 bases). Per the germline V gene, CDR1 is MNHNS and CDR2 is SASEGT. The CDR3 loop spans 13 amino acids. Trimming took 4 bases from V and 6 from J, leaving 10 bases between them. CDR3: CASSVQQANEQFF. The CDR3 DNA reads TGTGCCAGCAGTGTTCAACAGGCCAATGAGCAGTTCTTC.

The CDR3: CASSPEDRGLTEAFF. The CDR3 bases are TGTGCCAGCAGCCCGGAGGACAGGGGGCTAACTGAAGCTTTCTTT. The chain has TRBV7-3 and TRBJ1-1; 11 bases agree with TRBD1. Per germline, CDR1 SGHTA and CDR2 FQGTGA. The CDR3 sequence is 15 residues long. V shed 5 bases, J shed 5 bases, and the junction held 7 bases outside the gene matches.

Many counts were recorded for this clonotype. The chain uses TRBV15 and TRBJ1-5; D is uncertain. The germline gives CDR1 LNHNV, CDR2 YYDKDF (reference sequence). Trimming removed 1 base at V and 0 bases at J, with 10 bases between. This CDR3 has 16 residues. CDR3 DNA: TGTGCCACCAGCAGAGGCCAAGTGATTAGCAATCAGCCCCAGCATTTT. It encodes CATSRGQVISNQPQHF.

This clonotype has at least ten counts. The V and J genes are TRBV6-2 or TRBV6-3 and TRBJ2-7; 7 nucleotides agree with TRBD2. The V and J ends lost 5 bases and 2 bases, in that order; junction bases with no gene match: 0. The CDR3 is 12 amino acids. The germline CDR1 and CDR2 sequences are MNHEY and SVGEGT. The CDR3 region is CASSGGAYEQYF. The CDR3 DNA follows: TGTGCCAGCAGTGGGGGGGCCTACGAGCAGTACTTC.

This clonotype was picked up many times. The chain has TRBV27 and TRBJ2-7; the match to TRBD2 covers 8 bases. Germline V gene data show CDR1 as MNHEY and CDR2 as SMNVEV (reference sequence). The CDR3 has 17 residues. After removal of 2 bases from V and 2 bases from J, the junction contained 11 bases not matched to a gene. CDR3 sequence (DNA): TGTGCCAGCAGTTTAATGGCGGGAGGCGTCCCAACCTACGAGCAGTACTTC. Its translation is CASSLMAGGVPTYEQYF.

This clonotype occurred many times. This chain joins TRBV4-2 and TRBJ2-2; D may be TRBD1 (6 bases). CDR3 length: 16 residues. V was pared by 4 bases and J by 0 bases, with 12 bases between. Germline V CDR1 and CDR2: LGHNA, YNFKEQ. The CDR3 nucleotides read TGTGCCAGCAGCCCTAGGGACACCCCGAACACCGGGGAGCTGTTTTTT. Protein product: CASSPRDTPNTGELFF.

This clonotype was observed many times. This sequence joins TRBV15 and TRBJ1-2; 9 positions agree with TRBD1. The CDR3 contains 14 residues. V shed 3 bases, J shed 7 bases, and the junction held 6 bases outside the gene matches. CDR1 is LNHNV, CDR2 YYDKDF, per germline (reference sequence). The CDR3 sequence is CATSRITGGGGYTF. For the CDR3, the DNA is TGTGCCACCAGCAGGATAACAGGGGGCGGTGGCTACACCTTC.

This chain uses TRBV12-3 or TRBV12-4 with TRBJ2-7; 10 positions match TRBD1. The length of the CDR3 is 17 residues. After removal of 1 base from V and 6 bases from J, the junction contained 12 bases not matched to a gene. CDR3 DNA sequence: TGTGCCAGCAGTTTAGGGGGACCGGGACAGGGGTTAACCGAGCAGTACTTC. Amino acids: CASSLGGPGQGLTEQYF.

This clonotype appeared many times. This chain connects TRBV6-5 to TRBJ2-7; D is ambiguous. The CDR3 is made up of 14 amino acids. Germline CDR1 is MNHEY and CDR2 is SVGAGI. Between the trimmed V and J ends, which lost 6 bases and 0 bases, there was a span of 12 bases. The CDR3 sequence: CASRRGRSSYEQYF. The CDR3 region has the DNA TGTGCCAGCAGAAGAGGTAGGAGCTCCTACGAGCAGTACTTC.

This clonotype was seen only a few times. V usage is TRBV18 and J usage is TRBJ1-3; D is uncertain. Trimming left V 0 bases short and J 3 bases short, with 6 bases between. The CDR3 consists of 14 residues. Germline V gene lookup returns CDR1 KGHSH and CDR2 LQKENI. The CDR3 DNA reads as TGTGCCAGCTCACCACCGGGCGGTGGAAACACCATATATTTT. Translated: CASSPPGGGNTIYF.

Concerning this clonotype: Being one base from a much bigger clone, this may be a read error. This rearrangement joins TRBV20-1 to TRBJ2-1; 11 bases match TRBD2. This CDR3 contains 15 residues. Germline trimming cut 2 bases from V and 8 bases from J; bases unmatched to any gene: 8. The germline CDR1 and CDR2 sequences are DFQATT and SNEGSKA (reference sequence). The CDR3 DNA is TGCAGTGCTAGACCTAGCGGGAGGCGGATAGATGAGCAGTTCTTC. Translation: CSARPSGRRIDEQFF.

This clonotype has a count of ten or more. The chain combines TRBV20-1 with TRBJ2-5, with TRBD1 identical over 8 bases. The ends lost 6 bases at V and 0 bases at J; junction bases unmatched: 3. CDR3 length equals 13 residues. In germline, CDR1 is DFQATT, CDR2 SNEGSKA (reference sequence). The CDR3 reads CSADRGNQETQYF. In DNA, the CDR3 is TGCAGTGCAGACAGGGGAAACCAAGAGACCCAGTACTTC.

The rearrangement links TRBV20-1 to TRBJ2-1; TRBD2 matches at 8 bases. The CDR3 loop spans 14 amino acids. The ends lost 2 bases at V and 8 bases at J; junction bases unmatched: 8. Germline values: CDR1 DFQATT, CDR2 SNEGSKA (reference sequence). Here the CDR3 DNA reads TGCAGTGCTAGACCTGGACTAGCACTGGATGAGCAGTTCTTC. This encodes CSARPGLALDEQFF.